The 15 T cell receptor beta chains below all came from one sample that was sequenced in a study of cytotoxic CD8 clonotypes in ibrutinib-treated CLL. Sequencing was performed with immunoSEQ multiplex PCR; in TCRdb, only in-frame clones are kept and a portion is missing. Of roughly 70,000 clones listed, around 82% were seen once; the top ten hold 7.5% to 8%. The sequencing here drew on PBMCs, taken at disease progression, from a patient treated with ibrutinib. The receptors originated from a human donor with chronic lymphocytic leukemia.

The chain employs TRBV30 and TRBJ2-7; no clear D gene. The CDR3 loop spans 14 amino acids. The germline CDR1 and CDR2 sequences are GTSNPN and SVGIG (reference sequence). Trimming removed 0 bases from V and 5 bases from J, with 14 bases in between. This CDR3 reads CAWSVLRAAHEQYF. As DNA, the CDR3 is TGTGCCTGGAGTGTACTTCGGGCGGCCCACGAGCAGTACTTC.

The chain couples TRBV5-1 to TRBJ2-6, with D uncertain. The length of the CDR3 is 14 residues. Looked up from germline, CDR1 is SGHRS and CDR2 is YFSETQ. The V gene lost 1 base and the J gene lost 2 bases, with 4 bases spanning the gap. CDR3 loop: CASSLQPGANVLTF. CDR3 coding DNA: TGCGCCAGCAGCTTGCAGCCTGGGGCCAACGTCCTGACTTTC.

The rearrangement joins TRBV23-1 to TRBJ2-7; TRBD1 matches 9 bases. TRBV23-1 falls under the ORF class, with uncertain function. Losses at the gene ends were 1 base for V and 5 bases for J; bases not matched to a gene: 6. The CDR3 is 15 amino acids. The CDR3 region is CASSQYDRGGDEQYF. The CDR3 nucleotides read TGCGCCAGCAGTCAATACGACAGGGGGGGCGACGAGCAGTACTTC.

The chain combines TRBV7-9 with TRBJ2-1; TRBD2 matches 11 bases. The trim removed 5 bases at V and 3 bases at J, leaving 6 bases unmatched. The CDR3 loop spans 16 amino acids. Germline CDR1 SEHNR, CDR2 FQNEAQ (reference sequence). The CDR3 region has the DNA TGTGCCAGCAGCCCGGAGGGACTAGCGGACTACAATGAGCAGTTCTTC. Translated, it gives CASSPEGLADYNEQFF. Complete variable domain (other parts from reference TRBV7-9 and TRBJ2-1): DTGVSQNPRHKITKRGQNVTFRCDPISEHNRLYWYRQTLGQGPEFLTYFQNEAQLEKSRLLSDRFSAERPKGSFSTLEIQRTEQGDSAMYLCASSPEGLADYNEQFFGPGTRLTVL.

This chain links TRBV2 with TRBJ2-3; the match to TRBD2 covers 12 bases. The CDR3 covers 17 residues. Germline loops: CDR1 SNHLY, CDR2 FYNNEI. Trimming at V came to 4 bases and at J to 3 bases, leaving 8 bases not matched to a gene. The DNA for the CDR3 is TGTGCCAGCAGTGCCCGGCTGGGACTAGCGGGTACAGATACGCAGTATTTT. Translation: CASSARLGLAGTDTQYF.

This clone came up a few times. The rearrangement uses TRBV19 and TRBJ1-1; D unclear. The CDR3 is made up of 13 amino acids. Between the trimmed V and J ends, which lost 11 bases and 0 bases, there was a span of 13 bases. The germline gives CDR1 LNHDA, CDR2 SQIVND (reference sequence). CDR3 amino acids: CAVANRVNTEAFF. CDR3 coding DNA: TGTGCCGTCGCAAACCGGGTGAACACTGAAGCTTTCTTT.

The CDR3 nucleotides are TGTGCCAGCAGCTGGGGGGCGTACAATGAGCAGTTCTTC. This sequence encodes CASSWGAYNEQFF. The chain links TRBV7-2 to TRBJ2-1; D could derive from TRBD1 or TRBD2 (6 bases each). Between the trimmed V and J ends, which lost 4 bases and 4 bases, there was a span of 8 bases. Germline loops: CDR1 SGHTA, CDR2 FQGNSA. The CDR3 totals 13 residues.

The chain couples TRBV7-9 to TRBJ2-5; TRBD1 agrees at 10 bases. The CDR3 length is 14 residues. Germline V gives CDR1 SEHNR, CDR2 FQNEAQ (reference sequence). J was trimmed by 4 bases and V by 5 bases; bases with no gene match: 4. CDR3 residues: CASSLRTGGETQYF. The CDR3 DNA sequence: TGTGCCAGCAGCCTTAGGACAGGGGGAGAGACCCAGTACTTC.

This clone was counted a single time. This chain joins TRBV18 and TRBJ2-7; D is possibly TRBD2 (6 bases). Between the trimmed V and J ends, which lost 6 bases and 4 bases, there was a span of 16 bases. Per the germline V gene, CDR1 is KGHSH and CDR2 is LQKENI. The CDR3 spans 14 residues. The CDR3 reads CASSSPVGGYEQYF. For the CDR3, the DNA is TGTGCCAGCTCGTCCCCCGTCGGGGGTTACGAGCAGTACTTC.

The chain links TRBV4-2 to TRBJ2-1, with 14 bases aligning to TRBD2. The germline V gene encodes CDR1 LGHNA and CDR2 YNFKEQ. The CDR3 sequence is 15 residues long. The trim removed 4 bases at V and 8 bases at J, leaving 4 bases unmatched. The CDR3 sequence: CASSLGTSGSDEQFF. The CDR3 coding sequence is TGTGCCAGCAGCCTAGGGACTAGCGGGAGCGATGAGCAGTTCTTC.

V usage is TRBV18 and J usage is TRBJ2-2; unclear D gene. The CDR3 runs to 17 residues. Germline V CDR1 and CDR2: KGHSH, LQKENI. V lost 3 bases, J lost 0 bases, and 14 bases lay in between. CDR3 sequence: CASSPDGLMSNTGELFF. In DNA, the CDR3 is TGTGCCAGCTCACCCGACGGGCTGATGTCGAACACCGGGGAGCTGTTTTTT.

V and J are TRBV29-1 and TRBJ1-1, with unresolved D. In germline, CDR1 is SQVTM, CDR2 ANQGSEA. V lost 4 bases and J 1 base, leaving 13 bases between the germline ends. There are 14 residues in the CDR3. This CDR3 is CSVGQRVANTEAFF. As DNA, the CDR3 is TGCAGCGTTGGTCAGAGGGTGGCGAACACTGAAGCTTTCTTT.

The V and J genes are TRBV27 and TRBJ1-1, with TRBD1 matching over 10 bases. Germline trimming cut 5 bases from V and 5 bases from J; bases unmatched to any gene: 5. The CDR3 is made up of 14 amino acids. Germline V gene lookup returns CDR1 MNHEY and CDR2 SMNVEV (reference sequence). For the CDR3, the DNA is TGTGCCAGCAGTCCCAGACAGGGGGCGACTGAAGCTTTCTTT. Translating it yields CASSPRQGATEAFF.

Here the CDR3 reads CASRSSGGTDTQYF. CDR3 DNA sequence: TGTGCCAGCAGGTCGAGCGGGGGCACAGATACGCAGTATTTT. V gene TRBV7-9 combines with J gene TRBJ2-3, with 7 bases matching TRBD2. The germline CDR1 and CDR2 sequences are SEHNR and FQNEAQ (reference sequence). This CDR3 comprises 14 residues. Trimming took 6 bases from V and 1 from J; bases not matched to a gene: 4.

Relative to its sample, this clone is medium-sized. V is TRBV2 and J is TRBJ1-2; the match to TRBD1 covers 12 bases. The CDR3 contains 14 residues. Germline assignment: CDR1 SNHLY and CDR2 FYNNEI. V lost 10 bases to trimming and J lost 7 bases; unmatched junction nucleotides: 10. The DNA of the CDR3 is TGTGCCATCACCAGCGCGGGACAGGGGGCTGGCTACACCTTC. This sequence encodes CAITSAGQGAGYTF.